This is a list of T cell receptor beta chains from one sample in a study of shared T cell receptors in the human thymus. The method was immunoSEQ multiplex PCR; TCRdb's version includes in-frame clones alone and lacks a portion of them. The data hold about 710,000 clones, with 80% to 90% observed a single time. The data also belong to a second study, concerning human thymus T cells.

The sample comprised thymocytes. These receptors originate from a boy in the first two years of life with a congenital heart defect. The CDR3 runs from the conserved cysteine through the conserved F or W. Fields, in order: J gene, V gene, D gene, clone size, CDR3 DNA, CDR3 protein. A D gene is named only where the DNA matches it firmly. Size is omitted from some rows. Given values are once, few, many or a class for expanded clones.

j_call: TRBJ2-3; v_call: TRBV12-5; d_call: TRBD1; clone_size: -; cdr3_nt: TGTGCTAGTGGTAGACCGGGACAGGGGAATGCGGGGCAGTATTTT; cdr3_aa: CASGRPGQGNAGQYF
j_call: TRBJ2-7; v_call: TRBV4-1; d_call: -; clone_size: -; cdr3_nt: TGCGCCAGCAGCCAAGGGGCCGATGGCTACGAGCAGTACTTC; cdr3_aa: CASSQGADGYEQYF
j_call: TRBJ1-5; v_call: TRBV28; d_call: -; clone_size: -; cdr3_nt: TGTGCCAGCAGTTTCGGCAGGGGATCGTATCAGCCCCAGCATTTT; cdr3_aa: CASSFGRGSYQPQHF
j_call: TRBJ1-2; v_call: TRBV7-2; d_call: -; clone_size: -; cdr3_nt: TGTGCCAGCAGCCCTGGGGTGGGTGGGGCGGGAGGCTACACCTTC; cdr3_aa: CASSPGVGGAGGYTF
j_call: TRBJ2-3; v_call: TRBV7-2; d_call: TRBD1; clone_size: -; cdr3_nt: TGTGCCAGCAGCACTCGCGCGAGTACTGACAGGGGTTGCGATACGCAGTATTTT; cdr3_aa: CASSTRASTDRGCDTQYF
j_call: TRBJ2-1; v_call: TRBV13; d_call: TRBD2; clone_size: -; cdr3_nt: TGTGCCAGCCGGGGGGGGGTAGCTGCTGAGCAGTTCTTC; cdr3_aa: CASRGGVAAEQFF
j_call: TRBJ2-7; v_call: TRBV6-5; d_call: -; clone_size: -; cdr3_nt: TGTGCCAGCAGTTACTCTTCCCGACAGGTCTCCTACGAGCAGTACTTC; cdr3_aa: CASSYSSRQVSYEQYF
j_call: TRBJ2-5; v_call: TRBV5-4; d_call: -; clone_size: -; cdr3_nt: TGTGCCAGCAGTTTCCGGGAGCCGCAAGAGACCCAGTACTTC; cdr3_aa: CASSFREPQETQYF
j_call: TRBJ2-7; v_call: TRBV28; d_call: TRBD2; clone_size: -; cdr3_nt: TGTGCCAGCAGTTTGTCGAGCGGGAGTATCTACGAGCAGTACTTC; cdr3_aa: CASSLSSGSIYEQYF
j_call: TRBJ1-1; v_call: TRBV27; d_call: -; clone_size: -; cdr3_nt: TGTGCCAGCACGGGGGTGAACACTGAAGCTTTCTTT; cdr3_aa: CASTGVNTEAFF
j_call: TRBJ2-3; v_call: TRBV27; d_call: -; clone_size: -; cdr3_nt: TGTGCCAGCAGTTTAGAGAGCCTCACAGATACGCAGTATTTT; cdr3_aa: CASSLESLTDTQYF
j_call: TRBJ2-4; v_call: TRBV6-5; d_call: TRBD1; clone_size: -; cdr3_nt: TGTGCCAGCAGCAGGACAGGGATGGCCAAAAACATTCAGTACTTC; cdr3_aa: CASSRTGMAKNIQYF
j_call: TRBJ2-2; v_call: TRBV2; d_call: -; clone_size: -; cdr3_nt: TGTGCCAGCAGTGAATGGGGCAGGGAAACCGGGGAGCTGTTTTTT; cdr3_aa: CASSEWGRETGELFF
j_call: TRBJ1-2; v_call: TRBV5-8; d_call: -; clone_size: once; cdr3_nt: TGTGCCAGCAGCTTTCTCATCCGGGGAGAAGATGGCTACACCTTC; cdr3_aa: CASSFLIRGEDGYTF
j_call: TRBJ2-3; v_call: TRBV6-4; d_call: TRBD2; clone_size: -; cdr3_nt: TGTGCCAGCAGTGACTCCGTAGCGGGAGGGCCCTCAGATACGCAGTATTTT; cdr3_aa: CASSDSVAGGPSDTQYF
j_call: TRBJ1-1; v_call: TRBV28; d_call: TRBD1; clone_size: -; cdr3_nt: TGTGCCAGCAGCCGGACAGGGGGTGGTACTGAAGCTTTCTTT; cdr3_aa: CASSRTGGGTEAFF
j_call: TRBJ2-7; v_call: TRBV30; d_call: -; clone_size: -; cdr3_nt: TGTGCCTGGAGTGTTACAGGGTGTCACACCTACGAGCAGTGCTTC; cdr3_aa: CAWSVTGCHTYEQCF
j_call: TRBJ1-2; v_call: TRBV4-3; d_call: -; clone_size: -; cdr3_nt: TGCGCCAGCAGCCAAGAGGGAGGGGTCGGCTACACCTTC; cdr3_aa: CASSQEGGVGYTF
j_call: TRBJ1-2; v_call: TRBV11-2; d_call: TRBD1; clone_size: -; cdr3_nt: TGTGCCAGCAGCCGCGAAGGGACAGGGTCGAATGGCTACACCTTC; cdr3_aa: CASSREGTGSNGYTF
j_call: TRBJ1-6; v_call: TRBV4-3; d_call: -; clone_size: -; cdr3_nt: TGCGCCAGCAGCCAAGATAGGGACTATAATTCCCCCCTCCACTTT; cdr3_aa: CASSQDRDYNSPLHF
j_call: TRBJ2-7; v_call: TRBV5-5; d_call: -; clone_size: -; cdr3_nt: TGTGCCAGCAGCCACTCGAGGAGACAGGCTCGAGACTACGAGCAGTACTTC; cdr3_aa: CASSHSRRQARDYEQYF
j_call: TRBJ1-2; v_call: TRBV28; d_call: TRBD1; clone_size: -; cdr3_nt: TGTGCCAGCAGTCCTTACAGGGGGGATGGCTACACCTTC; cdr3_aa: CASSPYRGDGYTF
j_call: TRBJ2-3; v_call: TRBV4-3; d_call: TRBD2; clone_size: -; cdr3_nt: TGCGCCAGCAGCCAAGAACTAGCGGGCACAGATACGCAGTATTTT; cdr3_aa: CASSQELAGTDTQYF
j_call: TRBJ1-1; v_call: TRBV25-1; d_call: TRBD1; clone_size: -; cdr3_nt: TGTGCCAGCACCACGGGACAGACCCCTGAAGCTTTCTTT; cdr3_aa: CASTTGQTPEAFF
j_call: TRBJ1-4; v_call: TRBV2; d_call: -; clone_size: -; cdr3_nt: TGTGCCAGCAGCCCCGCAGCTAATGAAAAACTGTTTTTT; cdr3_aa: CASSPAANEKLFF
j_call: TRBJ2-5; v_call: TRBV28; d_call: TRBD2; clone_size: once; cdr3_nt: TGTGCCAGCAGCTTTTGGGGACTAGCGGGAGGCGAAGAGACCCAGTACTTC; cdr3_aa: CASSFWGLAGGEETQYF
j_call: TRBJ2-7; v_call: TRBV15; d_call: TRBD1; clone_size: -; cdr3_nt: TGTGCCACCAGCAGGATGGACAGGGATCCCTACGAGCAGTACTTC; cdr3_aa: CATSRMDRDPYEQYF
j_call: TRBJ1-2; v_call: TRBV19; d_call: TRBD1; clone_size: -; cdr3_nt: TGTGCCAGTAGTAGGCTGGGACAGGGTTGGGGCTACACCTTC; cdr3_aa: CASSRLGQGWGYTF
j_call: TRBJ1-6; v_call: TRBV7-3; d_call: -; clone_size: -; cdr3_nt: TGTGCCAGCAGCACCACCATAGGGGCCTGGGATCCCCTCCACTTT; cdr3_aa: CASSTTIGAWDPLHF
j_call: TRBJ2-3; v_call: TRBV5-1; d_call: -; clone_size: -; cdr3_nt: TGCGCCAGCAGCTTGGAGGCACGACTTTATCGTGATACGCAGTATTTT; cdr3_aa: CASSLEARLYRDTQYF
j_call: TRBJ1-2; v_call: TRBV19; d_call: -; clone_size: -; cdr3_nt: TGTGCCAGTAAACCCGGGAGGGGGAACGGCTACACCTTC; cdr3_aa: CASKPGRGNGYTF